This TCR beta chain was captured by sequencing in a study of OX40 agonist ivuxolimab in advanced cancers. In the study overall: Ivuxolimab was a fully human IgG2 agonistic monoclonal antibody targeting the costimulatory receptor OX40 (CD134). The paper reports the monotherapy dose-escalation portion (N of about 54 patients) of the phase I ivuxolimab trial. Peripheral TCRbeta sequencing aimed to test whether ivuxolimab altered TCR sequence diversity and caused clonal T-cell expansion. Of the roughly 51 patients in dose escalation, some 20 had hepatocellular carcinoma, some 15 had melanoma, 9 had renal cell carcinoma and 9 had head and neck cancer. Partial responses occurred in three dose-escalation patients: two with cutaneous melanoma and one with hepatocellular carcinoma. A male proportion of roughly 80% and a mean age of approximately 60 years, ranging from 23 to 79, were recorded for the dose-escalation cohort. Prior anti-PD-1, anti-PD-L1 or anti-CTLA-4 therapy was permitted, and approximately 42% of dose-escalation patients had received checkpoint inhibitors. Intravenous ivuxolimab was administered to patients every 2 weeks at six dose levels: 0.01, 0.1, 0.3, 1.5, 3 and 10 mg/kg.

Patients with autoimmune disease history or receiving systemic immunosuppression were excluded from the trial. In every dose cohort, peripheral blood was drawn for TCR sequencing at baseline, cycle 4 day 1, and cycle 7 day 1. The samples were taken from a phase I, first-in-human, multicenter, open-label dose-escalation trial of ivuxolimab. Adults with locally advanced or metastatic head and neck squamous cell, hepatocellular, melanoma or renal cell carcinoma were enrolled in the trial. Before TCR sequencing, CD4+ T cells and CD8+ T cells from peripheral blood were sorted into separate populations. For CDR1 and CDR2, the germline V gene (reference sequence) lists MNHEY and SMNVEV. From its cysteine to its phenylalanine, the CDR3 spans 13 amino acids. Only CDR3 DNA is held: 39 bases, read in frame from base 1. Trimmed from V: 6 bases; trimmed from J: 8 bases; junction bases lacking a gene match: 8.

Genomic DNA was isolated from the sorted cells so that the TCRbeta CDR3 region could be sequenced. The immunoSEQ Assay was used for sequencing of TCRbeta CDR3 regions. Sourced from immuneACCESS, this table was stored by TCRdb with only in-frame sequences that have V and J called. A share of the clones is absent; for the studies checked, an unresolved V gene accounts for under half, and the remainder has no known explanation. A total of about 86,000 clones appear in this sample, roughly nine tenths of them only once. 8.7% of the sample rests with the top ten. What the work shows at the level of the full study, not this receptor alone: Low levels of normalized T-cell clonal expansion were also seen in some patients who did not respond. In the 0.1-3.0 mg/kg groups, partial responders had among the lowest normalized peripheral clonal expansion, particularly in CD8+ T cells. At doses of 0.1 to 3.0 mg/kg, clonal expansion of both CD4+ and CD8+ T cells in blood was seen between baseline and week 6. Which antigens the clonally expanded peripheral T cells were specific for was not determined. On average, CD8+ T cells showed more expanded clones than CD4+ T cells after ivuxolimab.

Concerning this clone itself: The target of this receptor is not known. Base qualities are missing; no much larger clone stands one base away.

The material sequenced was CD4+ or CD8+ T cells sorted from blood, taken in a trial of the OX40 agonist ivuxolimab. The sequence derives from an adult with an advanced solid tumor such as melanoma, head and neck, liver or kidney cancer. The chain is encoded by TRBV27 joined to TRBJ2-5; a stretch of 8 junction bases matches TRBD1. The DNA is TGTGCCAGCAGCTGGGACAGGCGAGGTACCCAGTACTTC. This encodes CASSWDRRGTQYF.